The T cell receptor beta chain described here comes from a study of T cell responses to AZD1222 COVID-19 vaccine. The repertoire was sequenced with immunoSEQ multiplex PCR; TCRdb's copy has only in-frame clones and lacks some. In the table there are over 100,000 clones, roughly 89% of which are singletons. In the case of this clone: Its matching antigen is unknown.

Study outcomes and limitations: Unmutated variant regions reportedly attract nearly half of all spike-specific TCRs. Most donors were white British and more were female, and clonal diversity was possibly underestimated. Dominant at 160-218 and 743-854, vaccine-associated CD4 TCRs also spanned spike.

The source was peripheral blood, collected on day 0 of AZD1222 vaccination. The receptor's source is an adult in good health.

CDR3 sequence reads: CASSQARGAYNEQFF. The CDR3 DNA sequence: TGCGCCAGCAGCCAAGCGCGGGGGGCCTACAATGAGCAGTTCTTC. V and J are TRBV4-1 and TRBJ2-1; 8 positions agree with TRBD2. Germline V lookup: CDR1 MGHRA, CDR2 YSYEKL. This CDR3 has 15 amino acids. The V segment lost 1 base and the J segment 2 bases; nucleotides outside the gene matches: 1.